A selection of T cell receptor beta chains follows, all from one sample in a study of blood T cell repertoires in COVID-19. Produced via immunoSEQ multiplex PCR; TCRdb's table is partial and in-frame only. The sample holds hundreds of thousands of clones, approximately 91% seen once. Sequenced material: PBMCs or T cells enriched from blood (not recorded which). All receptors derive from a woman in her thirties or forties with acute COVID-19. Each CDR3 is given with its conserved first and last residue. The D gene is left open where the match is weak. Size is stated for part of the rows, as once, few or many counts, or as a class when the clone is expanded.

J | size | D | V | DNA | CDR3
TRBJ1-3 | NA | NA | TRBV6-5 | TGTGCCAGCAGTTCGATACAATCGGGAAACACCATATATTTT | CASSSIQSGNTIYF
TRBJ1-1 | NA | TRBD1 | TRBV13 | TGTGCCAGCAGTCTTACAGGGGGAACTGAAGCTTTCTTT | CASSLTGGTEAFF
TRBJ1-3 | NA | TRBD1 | TRBV2 | TGTGCCAGCAGTCTTAAGACAGGGGGATACTCTGGAAACACCATATATTTT | CASSLKTGGYSGNTIYF
TRBJ2-7 | NA | NA | TRBV7-2 | TGTGCCAGCAGCCCCCGCCAGGGTTACTACGAGCAGTACTTC | CASSPRQGYYEQYF
TRBJ2-7 | few | NA | TRBV11-2 | TGTGCCAGCAGCTTTTCCGGACTACCAACCTACGAGCAGTACTTC | CASSFSGLPTYEQYF
TRBJ2-5 | NA | TRBD2 | TRBV5-1 | TGCGCCAGCAGCTCTACTAGCGGGGGGCAAGAGACCCAGTACTTC | CASSSTSGGQETQYF
TRBJ1-6 | NA | TRBD1 | TRBV5-4 | TGTGCCAGCAGCTTGGGACAGGGGTTTTCACCCCTCCACTTT | CASSLGQGFSPLHF
TRBJ1-6 | few | NA | TRBV9 | TGTGCCAGCAGCTCAGGGACTATCTCACCCCTCCACTTT | CASSSGTISPLHF
TRBJ1-1 | once | NA | TRBV5-1 | TGCGCCAGCAGCGCCCAGGGAAACACTGAAGCTTTCTTT | CASSAQGNTEAFF
TRBJ2-4 | NA | NA | TRBV25-1 | TGTGCCAGCAGCCCACCACTAGCCAAAAACATTCAGTACTTC | CASSPPLAKNIQYF
TRBJ1-5 | NA | NA | TRBV12-3/TRBV12-4 | TGTGCCAGCAGCTACAGAGATCAGCCCCAGCATTTT | CASSYRDQPQHF
TRBJ2-1 | NA | TRBD2 | TRBV7-2 | TGTGCCAGCCGACCCGGGACTAGCGGGGGGCACTACAATGAGCAGTTCTTC | CASRPGTSGGHYNEQFF
TRBJ1-2 | few | TRBD1 | TRBV7-8 | TGTGCCAGCAGACCCACAGGGGTTTGGGGCTACACCTTC | CASRPTGVWGYTF
TRBJ2-7 | NA | TRBD1 | TRBV19 | TGTGCCAGTAGTGCGAGGGACAGGGGGGCAGTGGGCGAGCAGTACTTC | CASSARDRGAVGEQYF
TRBJ2-5 | NA | TRBD1 | TRBV11-3 | TGTGCCAGCAGCGAAGGGACAGGGGGAAAAGAGACCCAGTACTTC | CASSEGTGGKETQYF
TRBJ1-2 | NA | TRBD1 | TRBV5-6 | TGTGCCAGCAGGACAGGGCCCTATGGCTACACCTTC | CASRTGPYGYTF
TRBJ2-1 | NA | TRBD2 | TRBV7-6 | TGTGCCAGCAGCTTAATCCGGGGGGGCCTCGGCAATGAGCAGTTCTTC | CASSLIRGGLGNEQFF
TRBJ1-6 | NA | TRBD1 | TRBV9 | TGTGCCAGCAGCACCCGGGACAGAAATTCACCCCTCCACTTT | CASSTRDRNSPLHF
TRBJ1-4 | NA | NA | TRBV10-3 | TGTGCCATCAGTGTAGGGTCAGAGGGCCGCGGTGAAAAACTGTTTTTT | CAISVGSEGRGEKLFF
TRBJ1-2 | NA | TRBD1 | TRBV15 | TGTGCCACCAGCAGAGCCTTGACAGGGCAAGGCTACACCTTC | CATSRALTGQGYTF
TRBJ1-1 | few | TRBD1 | TRBV28 | TGTGCCAGCAGTCCGACAGGGTTTGGGGCCACTGAAGCTTTCTTT | CASSPTGFGATEAFF
TRBJ2-1 | NA | NA | TRBV6-1 | TGTGCCAGCAGTGAAGGGCTTAGCGAGCAGTTCTTC | CASSEGLSEQFF
TRBJ1-2 | NA | NA | TRBV11-2 | TGTGCCAGCAGCCAATACAGGGAGGGCTATGGCTACACCTTC | CASSQYREGYGYTF
TRBJ2-5 | NA | NA | TRBV11-3 | TGTGCCAGCAGCTTAGTCGGTGGGAGTGGGGAAGAGACCCAGTACTTC | CASSLVGGSGEETQYF
TRBJ1-1 | NA | NA | TRBV7-8 | TGTGCCAGCAGCTTAGTGTCGGGTGTGAACACTGAAGCTTTCTTT | CASSLVSGVNTEAFF
TRBJ2-1 | NA | TRBD2 | TRBV5-1 | TGCGCCAGTTTAGCGGGGGAAACATACAATGAGCAGTTCTTC | CASLAGETYNEQFF
TRBJ1-2 | NA | TRBD1 | TRBV7-9 | TGTGCCAGCAGCCCCCCGGACAGGGGCAGCTATGGCTACACCTTC | CASSPPDRGSYGYTF
TRBJ1-2 | once | NA | TRBV21-1 | TGTGCCAGCAGCAAAAGCGACAGGGTCGACTATGGCTACACCTTC | CASSKSDRVDYGYTF
TRBJ2-7 | NA | TRBD2 | TRBV4-2 | TGTGCCAGCAGCCAGGACGGAAGCGGGGGGATCTACGAGCAGTACTTC | CASSQDGSGGIYEQYF
TRBJ2-7 | NA | TRBD1 | TRBV2 | TGTGCCAGCAGTGGATGGGGGACAGGACAATCCTACGAGCAGTACTTC | CASSGWGTGQSYEQYF
TRBJ2-7 | NA | NA | TRBV5-1 | TGCGCCAGCAGCCTGGCCAGCTCCTACGAGCAGTACTTC | CASSLASSYEQYF
TRBJ1-2 | NA | TRBD1 | TRBV3-1/TRBV3-2 | TGTGCCAGCAGCCAAGACCCAGGGGGCGCGGGGGGCTACACCTTC | CASSQDPGGAGGYTF
TRBJ1-2 | NA | TRBD1 | TRBV11-2 | TGTGCCAGCAGCTTAACGACAGGGGTACTCTATGGCTACACCTTC | CASSLTTGVLYGYTF
TRBJ2-2 | once | TRBD1 | TRBV7-6 | TGTGCCAGCAGCACCGGGGACAGGGGGCTCGGGGAGCTGTTTTTT | CASSTGDRGLGELFF
TRBJ1-4 | NA | NA | TRBV9 | TGTGCCAGCAGCGTAGATCATGGGGCCGGGAATGAAAAACTGTTTTTT | CASSVDHGAGNEKLFF
TRBJ2-7 | once | NA | TRBV3-1/TRBV3-2 | TGTGCCAGCAGCCAAGCCCTCCACGAGCAGTACTTC | CASSQALHEQYF
TRBJ1-6 | NA | NA | TRBV3-1/TRBV3-2 | TGTGCCAGCAGCCAAGAGTTACACCAATATAATTCACCCCTCCACTTT | CASSQELHQYNSPLHF
TRBJ1-1 | once | NA | TRBV7-9 | TGTGCCACCAGCTTCGACACTGAAGCTTTCTTT | CATSFDTEAFF
TRBJ1-5 | NA | NA | TRBV10-3 | TGTGCCATCAGTGAGTCGGCAGGGGCGGGTCAGCCCCAGCATTTT | CAISESAGAGQPQHF
TRBJ2-7 | NA | TRBD2 | TRBV28 | TGTGCCAGCAGTTTATATAGCGGGGGGTCGTACGAGCAGTACTTC | CASSLYSGGSYEQYF
TRBJ1-1 | NA | NA | TRBV3-1/TRBV3-2 | TGTGCCAGCAGCCAAACGGACAGAGCCGGAGCTTTCTTT | CASSQTDRAGAFF
TRBJ2-1 | NA | NA | TRBV2 | TGTGCCACCCGCCCTTTCTCAGGGTGGGGTGAGCAGTTCTTC | CATRPFSGWGEQFF